This is a list of T cell receptor beta chains from one sample in a study of beta chain features in type 1 diabetes. Clones were read by immunoSEQ multiplex PCR, and TCRdb kept only the in-frame ones, dropping some. Of roughly 150,000 clones listed, around 8.4% are singletons. The sample consisted of central memory CD4+ T cells from blood. These receptors all come from a woman aged 18-29 years with type 1 diabetes. CDR3s include the opening cysteine and the closing phenylalanine or tryptophan. The D gene is left open where the match is weak. Size tells how often a clone was seen (once, few, many) or the class of an expanded clone, and some rows leave it out.

clone_size j_call v_call d_call cdr3_length cdr3_nt cdr3_aa
- TRBJ1-2 TRBV5-4 - 12 TGTGCCAGCACGGATGCAGGATATGGCTACACCTTC CASTDAGYGYTF
few TRBJ2-5 TRBV11-2 - 15 TGTGCCAGCAGCTTAGCAGGACTGCTCCAAGAGACCCAGTACTTC CASSLAGLLQETQYF
- TRBJ1-1 TRBV9 - 13 TGTGCCGGCTCCCGGGGGGCGGACACTGAAGCTTTCTTT CAGSRGADTEAFF
- TRBJ2-7 TRBV4-3 TRBD2 14 TGCGCCAGCAGCCAAAGCGGGGGTTTAAACGAGCAGTACTTC CASSQSGGLNEQYF
- TRBJ2-2 TRBV5-1 - 14 TGCGCCAGCAGCTTGGCCAGGGATTCCGGGGAGCTGTTTTTT CASSLARDSGELFF
many TRBJ1-2 TRBV23-1 - 13 TGCGCCAGCACCACGGACAGACTATATGGCTACACCTTC CASTTDRLYGYTF
few TRBJ2-1 TRBV9 TRBD1 15 TGTGCCAGCAGCGGCCAGGGGGCCGGCTACAATGAGCAGTTCTTC CASSGQGAGYNEQFF
few TRBJ2-1 TRBV5-1 - 15 TGCGCCAGCAGCTTGATGGGGGGGGCGTACAATGAGCAGTTCTTC CASSLMGGAYNEQFF
many TRBJ2-5 TRBV2 - 14 TGTGCCAGCAGTGGGATGAGACCAACGGGGACCCAGTACTTC CASSGMRPTGTQYF
few TRBJ2-6 TRBV7-2 - 15 TGTGCCAGCAGCTTAGTGGCGGGCGGGGCCAACGTCCTGACTTTC CASSLVAGGANVLTF
few TRBJ2-3 TRBV30 TRBD2 15 TGTGCCTGGAGACCTGTAGCGGGAGGGAAAGATACGCAGTATTTT CAWRPVAGGKDTQYF
- TRBJ2-1 TRBV4-3 TRBD2 15 TGCGCCAGCAGCCAGGCCGGGACTAGCATCGATGAGCAGTTCTTC CASSQAGTSIDEQFF
few TRBJ1-1 TRBV21-1 - 15 TGTGCCAGCAGCAAAGTCCTACAGGCCTCTGTTGGCGCTTTCTTT CASSKVLQASVGAFF
- TRBJ2-5 TRBV15 TRBD2 14 TGTGCCACCAGCAGAGGGGTAGCGGGAGAGACCCAGTACTTC CATSRGVAGETQYF
- TRBJ2-3 TRBV29-1 TRBD2 15 TGCAGCGTTTCTAGCGGGGGGCAGCACACAGATACGCAGTATTTT CSVSSGGQHTDTQYF
few TRBJ2-5 TRBV5-1 - 16 TGCGCCAGCAGCTTGATGGGGGGGCGCGTACAAGAGACCCAGTACTTC CASSLMGGRVQETQYF
few TRBJ1-2 TRBV6-5 - 15 TGTGCCAGCAGTTACTCGGCGGTGCGCCGGGGTGGCTACACCTTC CASSYSAVRRGGYTF
- TRBJ2-2 TRBV11-2 TRBD2 17 TGTGCCAGCAGCTACCGGGGGGGCCGTTTGCTCACCGGGGAGCTGTTTTTT CASSYRGGRLLTGELFF
- TRBJ1-1 TRBV7-6 - 14 TGTGCCAGCAGCCTCTTTCAGACAAACACTGAAGCTTTCTTT CASSLFQTNTEAFF
few TRBJ1-3 TRBV15 - 16 TGTGCCACCAGCAGAGACCCTGGATCCAGGGTTAACACCATATATTTT CATSRDPGSRVNTIYF
few TRBJ1-5 TRBV7-6 - 18 TGTGCCAGCAGCTTAGAGTGGGGGGGCCAAGGGAGCAATCAGCCCCAGCATTTT CASSLEWGGQGSNQPQHF
- TRBJ2-5 TRBV6-5 TRBD2 16 TGTGCCAGCAGTTACGGGGGTATGAGGACTAGCGGGACCCAGTACTTC CASSYGGMRTSGTQYF
few TRBJ2-7 TRBV11-1 TRBD1 12 TGTGCCAGCAGCCTGGGGACAGACGAGCAGTACTTC CASSLGTDEQYF
- TRBJ1-4 TRBV5-1 TRBD1 15 TGCGCCAGCAGCTTGGCAGGGACAGGGGACGAAAAACTGTTTTTT CASSLAGTGDEKLFF
few TRBJ2-5 TRBV5-1 - 13 TGCGCCAGCAGCTTGCCCCCCCTCGAGACCCAGTACTTC CASSLPPLETQYF
few TRBJ2-3 TRBV4-2 - 13 TGTGCCAGCAGCCAAGAATTAACAGATACGCAGTATTTT CASSQELTDTQYF
- TRBJ2-7 TRBV6-6 - 13 TGTGCCAGCAGTCCCCCCGGTCACTACGAGCAGTACTTC CASSPPGHYEQYF
- TRBJ2-1 TRBV9 TRBD2 16 TGTGCCAGCAGCGTAGGGGGCGGGGGGGCCAATCCTGAGCAGTTCTTC CASSVGGGGANPEQFF
- TRBJ2-3 TRBV18 - 15 TGTGCCAGCTCGCGAGAGGGACTCCATAGAGATACGCAGTATTTT CASSREGLHRDTQYF
few TRBJ2-3 TRBV9 TRBD2 15 TGTGCCAGCAGCGCGGGGGGACTCAGTGGAGATACGCAGTATTTT CASSAGGLSGDTQYF
- TRBJ2-1 TRBV27 TRBD1 16 TGTGCCAGCAGTTTTAAGGGGACAGGGATCTACAATGAGCAGTTCTTC CASSFKGTGIYNEQFF
few TRBJ2-5 TRBV10-3 - 15 TGTGCCATCAGTGAGTCCCAGGACAGACAAGAGACCCAGTACTTC CAISESQDRQETQYF
few TRBJ1-2 TRBV6-6 - 14 TGTGCCAGCAGTCGGCGAACAGGGAACTATGGCTACACCTTC CASSRRTGNYGYTF
- TRBJ2-5 TRBV28 - 11 TGTGCCAGCAGTTTTCTTGAGACCCAGTACTTC CASSFLETQYF
few TRBJ2-1 TRBV5-4 - 15 TGTGCCAGCAGCTTGAACGGAGTTTCCTACAATGAGCAGTTCTTC CASSLNGVSYNEQFF
- TRBJ1-2 TRBV7-2 TRBD1 12 TGTGCCAGCAGCGGAACAGGGGTTGGCTACACCTTC CASSGTGVGYTF
- TRBJ2-5 TRBV7-9 - 19 TGTGCCAGCAGCTTATACGGTGATGTCGGGGCGGGATACCAAGAGACCCAGTACTTC CASSLYGDVGAGYQETQYF